The present entry profiles one T cell receptor (beta chain) with its context. Its specificity is not known. The data are from a study of CD4 T cells in relation to SARS-CoV-2 and coronaviruses. General study results and limits: In roughly 60% of donors, memory CD4+ clonotypes crossrecognized SARS-CoV-2 and at least one common cold coronavirus spike.

The protocol was immunoSEQ multiplex PCR, while the TCRdb copy is restricted to in-frame clones and leaves out a portion. The sample includes some 40,000 clones, under 80% of them seen just once. The CDR3 extends over 12 amino acids. Germline V lookup: CDR1 SGHRS, CDR2 YFSETQ. V was trimmed by 7 bases and J by 7 bases, leaving 12 bases between them. Sequencing was carried out using memory CD4+ T cells from PBMCs, cultured in vitro. The chain has TRBV5-1 and TRBJ2-1, with a weak D call TRBD1 (7 bases). The clonotype comes from an adult with COVID-19. CDR3: CASRPGGNEQFF. The DNA of the CDR3 is TGCGCCAGCCGCCCAGGGGGGAATGAGCAGTTCTTC.